A selection of T cell receptor beta chains follows, all from one sample in a study of beta chain features in type 1 diabetes. Libraries were prepared by immunoSEQ multiplex PCR; TCRdb keeps only in-frame clonotypes and omits some of them. The sample yields approximately 380,000 clones, roughly 16% seen once. The sequenced sample was naive CD4+ T cells from blood. The receptors derive from a woman between 18 and 29 years old in good health. The CDR3 runs from the conserved cysteine through the conserved F or W. D genes are given only for firm matches. Some rows mark clone size as missing; the rest say once, few, many or name a class of expanded clone.

-	TRBV9	few	TRBJ2-4	CASSVAQGGGDIQYF	TGTGCCAGCAGCGTGGCCCAGGGAGGAGGGGACATTCAGTACTTC
-	TRBV9	-	TRBJ1-1	CASSVARGNTEAFF	TGTGCCAGCAGCGTAGCCAGGGGGAACACTGAAGCTTTCTTT
TRBD1	TRBV5-1	few	TRBJ2-7	CASSAGQGGGYEQYF	TGCGCCAGCAGCGCGGGACAGGGAGGGGGCTACGAGCAGTACTTC
-	TRBV14	-	TRBJ2-6	CASSHDPQGWGANVLTF	TGTGCCAGCAGCCACGACCCTCAGGGGTGGGGGGCCAACGTCCTGACTTTC
-	TRBV1	-	TRBJ2-5	CTSPRGAGEIRETQYF	TGCACCAGCCCCCGAGGGGCGGGAGAGATTCGGGAGACCCAGTACTTC
-	TRBV14	-	TRBJ2-2	CASSQVPLTGELFF	TGTGCCAGCAGCCAAGTCCCTCTCACCGGGGAGCTGTTTTTT
-	TRBV2	few	TRBJ2-5	CASSRGRGQETQYF	TGTGCCAGCAGTCGTGGGAGAGGGCAAGAGACCCAGTACTTC
-	TRBV5-1	few	TRBJ1-2	CASSAGRTLSYGYTF	TGCGCCAGCAGCGCGGGACGTACACTATCCTATGGCTACACCTTC
-	TRBV9	-	TRBJ2-1	CASSSSVGRAIYNEQFF	TGTGCCAGCAGCTCCTCTGTAGGGCGGGCCATCTACAATGAGCAGTTCTTC
-	TRBV5-4	-	TRBJ2-7	CASSLARGSYEQYF	TGTGCCAGCAGCTTGGCTAGGGGCTCCTACGAGCAGTACTTC
TRBD2	TRBV7-2	-	TRBJ2-7	CASSFHSGGPYEQYF	TGTGCCAGCAGCTTCCATAGCGGGGGCCCCTACGAGCAGTACTTC
TRBD2	TRBV5-1	few	TRBJ2-1	CASSLDQRERYNEQFF	TGCGCCAGCAGCTTGGATCAGCGGGAGAGGTACAATGAGCAGTTCTTC
-	TRBV30	few	TRBJ1-1	CASTGTLNTEAFF	TGTGCCTCAACCGGGACACTGAACACTGAAGCTTTCTTT
TRBD1	TRBV15	-	TRBJ2-7	CATSRDRDRGEQYF	TGTGCCACCAGCAGAGATAGGGACAGGGGCGAGCAGTACTTC
TRBD1	TRBV23-1	few	TRBJ2-1	CASRTGENREQFF	TGCGCCAGCAGGACAGGGGAGAATAGAGAGCAGTTCTTC
TRBD2	TRBV7-9	few	TRBJ2-1	CASSSSNLAGELNEQFF	TGTGCCAGCAGCTCCTCCAACTTAGCGGGAGAGTTAAATGAGCAGTTCTTC
TRBD2	TRBV28	few	TRBJ2-2	CASSSPLAGAGELFF	TGTGCCAGCAGTTCCCCACTAGCGGGAGCCGGGGAGCTGTTTTTT
-	TRBV6-5	-	TRBJ1-3	CASSRDISGNTIYF	TGTGCCAGTTCCAGGGACATCTCTGGAAACACCATATATTTT
TRBD1	TRBV6-5	few	TRBJ2-7	CASSYSKAGGYEQYF	TGTGCCAGCAGTTACTCGAAGGCAGGGGGCTACGAGCAGTACTTC
-	TRBV6-6	-	TRBJ2-5	CASRRETQYF	TGTGCCAGCAGGAGGGAGACCCAGTACTTC
TRBD2	TRBV28	-	TRBJ2-1	CASSSLSGRAGNEQFF	TGTGCCAGCAGTTCCCTTAGCGGGAGGGCAGGGAATGAGCAGTTCTTC
-	TRBV29-1	-	TRBJ1-1	CSAANDMNTEAFF	TGCAGCGCCGCCAATGACATGAACACTGAAGCTTTCTTT
TRBD1	TRBV25-1	-	TRBJ1-1	CASSANRGRGMNTEAFF	TGTGCCAGCAGTGCTAACAGGGGGCGAGGGATGAACACTGAAGCTTTCTTT